Listed here is a single T cell receptor beta chain. Its antigen is as yet unknown. Trimming removed 5 bases at V and 7 bases at J, with 17 bases between. CDR3 length: 14 residues. CDR1 and CDR2 from the germline V gene are SEHNR and FQNEAQ (reference sequence). The data originate from a study of cytomegalovirus exposure and HLA in healthy donors. Study-wide results and caveats: Most CMV-associated TCR beta chains were later found to appear HLA-restricted.

PCR employed 60 Vbeta and 13 Jbeta primers. This table comes from immunoSEQ multiplex PCR, and its TCRdb copy is limited to in-frame clones, with some not included. Of 120,000 to 150,000 clones in the sample, roughly 82% were seen once. The sequenced sample consisted of PBMCs. This receptor was obtained from a young man in good health and CMV-seropositive. The V gene is TRBV7-9, the J gene TRBJ1-1; perhaps TRBD1 as D (6 bases). The CDR3, as DNA: TGTGCCAGCAGCCCCTGGTTGGACAGACATGAAGCTTTCTTT. Translating gives CASSPWLDRHEAFF.